Listed below are T cell receptor beta chains from one sample, sequenced in a study of cytomegalovirus exposure and HLA in healthy donors. Libraries were prepared by immunoSEQ multiplex PCR; TCRdb keeps only in-frame clonotypes and omits some of them. Of roughly 150,000 clones detected, approximately 72% appear once; the ten largest clones hold around 2.5%. The sample consisted of PBMCs. Receptors originate from a female donor in good health and CMV-seronegative. Each CDR3 is given with its conserved first and last residue. D genes are given only for firm matches. The listing skips clone size in some rows; elsewhere it reads once, few, many or a size class.

TRBD1	TRBV30	NA	TRBJ1-2	TGTGCCTGGAGTGGACAGGGCTATGGCTACACCTTC	CAWSGQGYGYTF
TRBD1	TRBV7-9	NA	TRBJ1-1	TGTGCCAGCAGCTCAGGGGGCCGGACTGAAGCTTTCTTT	CASSSGGRTEAFF
TRBD1	TRBV28	NA	TRBJ1-2	TGTGCCAGCAGTTTAAGGCAGGGGGCGTTCCCGGACTATGGCTACACCTTC	CASSLRQGAFPDYGYTF
NA	TRBV4-3	once	TRBJ1-2	TGCGCCAGCAGCCAAGGGGGAGGAGAATTAAACTATGGCTACACCTTC	CASSQGGGELNYGYTF
NA	TRBV6-5	NA	TRBJ2-5	TGTGCCAGCAGTTACTCAGAGAATCAAGAGACCCAGTACTTC	CASSYSENQETQYF
TRBD1	TRBV6-5	NA	TRBJ1-2	TGTGCCAGCAGGAGGACAGGGGCCCTGGAGGGCTACACCTTC	CASRRTGALEGYTF
NA	TRBV27	NA	TRBJ1-1	TGTGCCAGCAGGCCAACAGGGAGTATGAACACTGAAGCTTTCTTT	CASRPTGSMNTEAFF
TRBD1	TRBV5-4	NA	TRBJ1-4	TGTGCCAGCAGCTTGGTGACAGGGGGAAGTGAAAAACTGTTTTTT	CASSLVTGGSEKLFF
TRBD1	TRBV7-6	once	TRBJ1-1	TGTGCCAGCAGCTTGACAGGGCTGAACACTGAAGCTTTCTTT	CASSLTGLNTEAFF
NA	TRBV2	NA	TRBJ1-1	TGTGCCAGCAACCAAGATCGGACTGAAGCTTTCTTT	CASNQDRTEAFF
TRBD1	TRBV7-2	few	TRBJ1-2	TGTGCCACCCACTCGGGACAGACCTTTAACTATGGCTACACCTTC	CATHSGQTFNYGYTF
NA	TRBV5-1	once	TRBJ2-2	TGCGCCAGCAGCCTCACCACGGTGGCCAGGGAAACCGGGGAGCTGTTTTTT	CASSLTTVARETGELFF
NA	TRBV19	few	TRBJ1-5	TGTGCCAGTAGGGTGACAGGCAAAAATTGGAGCAATCAGCCCCAGCATTTT	CASRVTGKNWSNQPQHF
NA	TRBV15	NA	TRBJ1-4	TGTGCCACCAGCAGAGAACCGGTTAATGAAAAACTGTTTTTT	CATSREPVNEKLFF
TRBD2	TRBV29-1	NA	TRBJ2-3	TGCAGCGTTGAGGGGCGGGGGGCCCAGGGAGATACGCAGTATTTT	CSVEGRGAQGDTQYF
NA	TRBV18	NA	TRBJ1-2	TGTGCCAGCTCACCAGGCCAGGACTATGGCTACACCTTC	CASSPGQDYGYTF
NA	TRBV30	NA	TRBJ2-7	TGTGCCTGGAGCTTCACCCTCGGCGAGCAGTACTTC	CAWSFTLGEQYF
NA	TRBV20-1	NA	TRBJ2-5	TGCAGTGCTATATCCCGAGAGACCCAGTACTTC	CSAISRETQYF
NA	TRBV4-3	NA	TRBJ1-2	TGCGCCAGCAGCCAAGACACCAGGGTGCACTATGGCTACACCTTC	CASSQDTRVHYGYTF
NA	TRBV12-5	NA	TRBJ1-6	TGTGCTAGTGGTTTGGTACGGGAGCTGAGCTCCTATAATTCACCCCTCCACTTT	CASGLVRELSSYNSPLHF
NA	TRBV19	NA	TRBJ2-7	TGTGCCAGTAGTGGCAGCTACGAGCAGTACTTC	CASSGSYEQYF
NA	TRBV27	NA	TRBJ2-7	TGTGCCAGCTCGAAAAGGGGAGGAGGCGAGCAGTACTTC	CASSKRGGGEQYF
NA	TRBV10-3	once	TRBJ1-5	TGTGCCATCAGTGAGTTTGGGACTGGAAATCAGCCCCAGCATTTT	CAISEFGTGNQPQHF
NA	TRBV4-2	NA	TRBJ2-2	TGTGCCAGCAGCCGCACAGGGGAGGCCGGGGAGCTGTTTTTT	CASSRTGEAGELFF
TRBD1	TRBV10-1	once	TRBJ2-6	TGCGCCAGCAGGGAGGACAGGGGGCGGTTTCGTGGGGCCAACGTCCTGACTTTC	CASREDRGRFRGANVLTF
TRBD2	TRBV2	NA	TRBJ2-7	TGTGCCAGCAGTGAGGGGGGAGGGGACTCCGTCTACGAGCAGTACTTC	CASSEGGGDSVYEQYF
NA	TRBV7-9	NA	TRBJ2-3	TGTGCCAGCAGCTTTAGGAGGGAAGATACGCAGTATTTT	CASSFRREDTQYF
TRBD2	TRBV4-1	NA	TRBJ2-3	TGCGCCAGCAGAGGTGCGCGGACTAGGGCAGATACGCAGTATTTT	CASRGARTRADTQYF
TRBD1	TRBV7-6	NA	TRBJ2-1	TGTGCCAGCAGCTCGTTCCTGCGACAGGGCTTTAATGAGCAGTTCTTC	CASSSFLRQGFNEQFF
NA	TRBV30	NA	TRBJ2-1	TGTGCCTGGAGTGGGGGCAGCCAGCAGTTCTTC	CAWSGGSQQFF
NA	TRBV2	few	TRBJ2-1	TGTGCCACCCGGGGAGGCAATGAGCAGTTCTTC	CATRGGNEQFF
TRBD2	TRBV11-2	NA	TRBJ2-3	TGTGCCAGCAGCTTAGTAGCGGGGGGGACCGATACGCAGTATTTT	CASSLVAGGTDTQYF
NA	TRBV12-5	NA	TRBJ1-2	TGTGCTAGTGGTCCACTCGAGGGTGGTGGCTACACCTTC	CASGPLEGGGYTF
NA	TRBV6-5	few	TRBJ1-1	TGTGCCAGCAGTTACGACAGGCCGGCGGGCACTGAAGCTTTCTTT	CASSYDRPAGTEAFF
NA	TRBV4-1	NA	TRBJ2-7	TGCGCCAGCAGCCCTATGGGGCAGCGCTATCATTACGAGCAGTACTTC	CASSPMGQRYHYEQYF
TRBD1	TRBV4-3	NA	TRBJ2-1	TGCGCCAGCAGCCAAGATCGGTTGACAGGGGAGCAGTTCTTC	CASSQDRLTGEQFF
NA	TRBV9	NA	TRBJ2-2	TGTGCCAGCAACTCCGCTGCCGGGGAGCTGTTTTTT	CASNSAAGELFF
TRBD1	TRBV7-6	NA	TRBJ1-5	TGTGCCAGCAGCCCCGGGGCAGGGGGCCCGTATAGCAATCAGCCCCAGCATTTT	CASSPGAGGPYSNQPQHF
TRBD1	TRBV2	NA	TRBJ1-2	TGTGCCAGCAGTGACGTCGGGGGACAGGGGTATGGCTACACCTTC	CASSDVGGQGYGYTF
TRBD2	TRBV9	NA	TRBJ2-5	TGTGCCAGCAGCACCGGACTAGCGGGGGGGGAGACCCAGTACTTC	CASSTGLAGGETQYF
NA	TRBV7-8	NA	TRBJ2-7	TGTGCCAGTCGGCCCGCGGGGCCCCACGAGCAGTACTTC	CASRPAGPHEQYF
NA	TRBV4-3	NA	TRBJ2-1	TGCGCCAGCAGCCAAGACGCGACGGGGAACTCCTACAATGAGCAGTTCTTC	CASSQDATGNSYNEQFF
NA	TRBV9	NA	TRBJ2-3	TGTGCCAGCAGCGTAGGGGGCCCTCAGATGGATACGCAGTATTTT	CASSVGGPQMDTQYF
NA	TRBV5-1	NA	TRBJ2-5	TGCGCCAGCAGCTCCGGAGCCCAAGAGACCCAGTACTTC	CASSSGAQETQYF
NA	TRBV28	NA	TRBJ1-5	TGTGCCAGCAGTTGGGGGGGCGAACAGCCCCAGCATTTT	CASSWGGEQPQHF
NA	TRBV19	NA	TRBJ2-1	TGTGCCACCACGGACGGGGGATCCTACAATGAGCAGTTCTTC	CATTDGGSYNEQFF